This T cell receptor (beta chain) was documented in a study of OX40 agonist ivuxolimab in advanced cancers. Study context: Patients received ivuxolimab, an agonistic anti-OX40 (CD134) antibody. A history of anti-PD-1, anti-PD-L1 or anti-CTLA-4 therapy was acceptable, and 40% had some. Two cutaneous melanoma patients and one hepatocellular carcinoma patient, three in all, had partial responses. Study-wide points: Determination of antigen specificity was not performed for the expanded peripheral T cells.

From germline, CDR1 is SGDLS and CDR2 YYNGEE. The CDR3 is made up of 15 amino acids. V lost 0 bases, J lost 0 bases, and 6 bases lay in between. The repertoire was sequenced with immunoSEQ multiplex PCR; TCRdb's copy has only in-frame clones and lacks some. The sample lists roughly 82,000 clones; around 78% were seen once. In the case of this clone: Its antigen is unidentified.

The starting material was CD4+ or CD8+ T cells sorted from blood, obtained in a trial of the OX40 agonist ivuxolimab. J is TRBJ1-4 and V is TRBV9; D is undetermined. This TCR was sampled from an adult with an advanced solid tumor such as melanoma, head and neck, liver or kidney cancer. CDR3: CASSVGIATNEKLFF. For the CDR3, the DNA is TGTGCCAGCAGCGTAGGGATCGCAACTAATGAAAAACTGTTTTTT.